What follows describes a single TCR beta chain. Its matching antigen is unknown. The CDR3 is made up of 14 amino acids. The germline CDR1 and CDR2 sequences are MDHEN and SYDVKM. V was cut by 9 bases and J by 4 bases, with 15 bases left in between. General study results and limits: In terms of TCR gene usage, tumor memory CD4+ T cells clustered together with blood and lymph node memory CD4+ cells, as well as with lymph node naive CD4+ cells.

Each CDR3 protein is one row after TCRdb ran MiXCR on the 5' RACE reads. This sample carries some 62,000 distinct CDR3 sequences, approximately 31% of them seen once, and the ten largest clones take over 2%. The sequence was collected from a female donor with breast cancer. The genes are TRBV28 and TRBJ1-4; D call uncertain. Sequenced input: tumor-infiltrating naive CD4+ T cells sorted from the breast tumor. Stated subset: naive CD4+ T cells, CD4+CD45RA+CD25-. For the CDR3, the DNA is TGTGCCAGTCAATATGCCGCACGTAATGAAAAACTGTTTTTT. Its translation is CASQYAARNEKLFF.